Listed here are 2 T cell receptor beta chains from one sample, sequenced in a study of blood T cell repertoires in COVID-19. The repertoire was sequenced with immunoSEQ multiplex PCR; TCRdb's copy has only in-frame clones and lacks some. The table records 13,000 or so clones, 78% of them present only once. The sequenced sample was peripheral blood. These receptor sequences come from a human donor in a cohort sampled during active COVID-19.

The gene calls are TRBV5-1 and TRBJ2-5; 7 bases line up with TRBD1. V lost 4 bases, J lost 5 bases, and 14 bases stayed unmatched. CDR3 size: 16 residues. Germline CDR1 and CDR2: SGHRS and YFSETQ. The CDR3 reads CASSGPRPGQRETQYF. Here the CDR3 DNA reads TGCGCCAGCAGCGGACCAAGACCGGGACAGAGGGAGACCCAGTACTTC.

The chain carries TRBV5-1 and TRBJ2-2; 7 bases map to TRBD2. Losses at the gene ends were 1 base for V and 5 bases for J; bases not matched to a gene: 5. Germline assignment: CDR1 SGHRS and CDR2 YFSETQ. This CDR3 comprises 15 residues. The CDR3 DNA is TGCGCCAGCAGCTTGTGGCTAGCGGAGACCGGGGAGCTGTTTTTT. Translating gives CASSLWLAETGELFF.